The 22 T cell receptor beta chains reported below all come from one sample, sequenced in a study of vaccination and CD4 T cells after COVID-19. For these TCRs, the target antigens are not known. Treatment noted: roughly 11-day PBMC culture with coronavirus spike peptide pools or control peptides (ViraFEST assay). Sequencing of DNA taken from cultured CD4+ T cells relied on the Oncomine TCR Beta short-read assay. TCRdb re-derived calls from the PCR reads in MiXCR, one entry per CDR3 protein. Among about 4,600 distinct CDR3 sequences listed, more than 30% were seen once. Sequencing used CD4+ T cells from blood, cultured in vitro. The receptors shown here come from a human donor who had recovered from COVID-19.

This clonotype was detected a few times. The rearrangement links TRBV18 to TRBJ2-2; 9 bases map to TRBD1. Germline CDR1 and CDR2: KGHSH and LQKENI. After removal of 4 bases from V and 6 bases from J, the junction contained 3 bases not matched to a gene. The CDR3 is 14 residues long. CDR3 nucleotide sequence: TGTGCCAGCTCACTCGACAGGGGGTCCGGGGAGCTGTTTTTT. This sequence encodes CASSLDRGSGELFF.

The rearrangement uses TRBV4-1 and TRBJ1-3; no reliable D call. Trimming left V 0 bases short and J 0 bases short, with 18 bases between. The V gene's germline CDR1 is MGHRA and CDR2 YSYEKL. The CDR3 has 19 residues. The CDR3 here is CASSQDRLTPGFSGNTIYF. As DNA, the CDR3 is TGCGCCAGCAGCCAAGATCGGTTAACACCGGGGTTCTCTGGAAACACCATATATTTT.

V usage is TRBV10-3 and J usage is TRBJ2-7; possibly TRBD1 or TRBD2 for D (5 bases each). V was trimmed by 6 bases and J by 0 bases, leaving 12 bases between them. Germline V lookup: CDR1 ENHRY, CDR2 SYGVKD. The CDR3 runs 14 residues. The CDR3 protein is CAISAGTLSYEQYF. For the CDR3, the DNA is TGTGCCATCAGCGCAGGGACCCTCTCCTACGAGCAGTACTTC.

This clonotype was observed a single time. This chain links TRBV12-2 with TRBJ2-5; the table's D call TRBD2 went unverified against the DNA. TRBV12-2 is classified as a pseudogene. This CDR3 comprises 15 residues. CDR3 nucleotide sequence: TGTGCAAGTCGCCCCCCGGGACTAGCGTGGGAGACCCAGTACTTC. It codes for CASRPPGLAWETQYF.

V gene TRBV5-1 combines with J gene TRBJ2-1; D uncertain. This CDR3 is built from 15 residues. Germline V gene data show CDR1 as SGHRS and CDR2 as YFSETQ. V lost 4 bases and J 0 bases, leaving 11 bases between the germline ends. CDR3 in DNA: TGCGCCAGCAGCCCCCGGACGAGCTCCTACAATGAGCAGTTCTTC. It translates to CASSPRTSSYNEQFF.

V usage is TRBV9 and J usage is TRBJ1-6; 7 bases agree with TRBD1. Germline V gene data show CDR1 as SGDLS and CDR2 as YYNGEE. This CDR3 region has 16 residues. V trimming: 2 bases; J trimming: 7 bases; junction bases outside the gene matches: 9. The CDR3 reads CASSVFQGTENSPLHF. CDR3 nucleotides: TGTGCCAGCAGCGTCTTTCAGGGGACAGAGAATTCACCCCTCCACTTT.

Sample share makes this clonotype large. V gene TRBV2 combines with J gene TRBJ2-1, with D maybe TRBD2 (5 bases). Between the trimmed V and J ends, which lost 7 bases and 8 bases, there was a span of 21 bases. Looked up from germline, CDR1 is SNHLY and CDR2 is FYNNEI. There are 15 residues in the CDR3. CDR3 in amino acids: CASTDVGRARYEQFF. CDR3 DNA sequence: TGTGCCAGCACCGACGTAGGGCGGGCCCGCTATGAGCAGTTCTTC. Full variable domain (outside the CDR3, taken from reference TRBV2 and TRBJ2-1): EPEVTQTPSHQVTQMGQEVILRCVPISNHLYFYWYRQILGQKVEFLVSFYNNEISEKSEIFDDQFSVERPDGSNFTLKIRSTKLEDSAMYFCASTDVGRARYEQFFGPGTRLTVL.

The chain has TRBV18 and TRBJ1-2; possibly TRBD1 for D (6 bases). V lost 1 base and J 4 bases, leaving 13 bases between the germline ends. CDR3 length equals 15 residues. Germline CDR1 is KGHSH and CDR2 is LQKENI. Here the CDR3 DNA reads TGTGCCAGCTCACCACAAGGACAGAATATCTATGGCTACACCTTC. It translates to CASSPQGQNIYGYTF.

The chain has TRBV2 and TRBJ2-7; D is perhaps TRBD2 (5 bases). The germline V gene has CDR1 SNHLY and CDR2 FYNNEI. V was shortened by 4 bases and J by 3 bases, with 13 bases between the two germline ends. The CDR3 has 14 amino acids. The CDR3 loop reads CASSGGRAGYEQYF. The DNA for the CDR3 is TGTGCCAGCAGTGGGGGTCGGGCGGGCTACGAGCAGTACTTC.

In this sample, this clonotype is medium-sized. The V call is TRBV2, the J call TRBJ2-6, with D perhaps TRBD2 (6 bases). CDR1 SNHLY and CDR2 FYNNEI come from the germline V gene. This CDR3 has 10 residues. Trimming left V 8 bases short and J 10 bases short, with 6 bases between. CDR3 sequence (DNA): TGTGCCAGCGGGGGGAACGTCCTGACTTTC. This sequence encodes CASGGNVLTF.

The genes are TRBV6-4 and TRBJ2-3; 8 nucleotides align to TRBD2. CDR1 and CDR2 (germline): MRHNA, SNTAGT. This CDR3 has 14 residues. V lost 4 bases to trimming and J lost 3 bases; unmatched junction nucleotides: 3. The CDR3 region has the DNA TGTGCCAGCAGTGCGGGAGGGGAGACAGATACGCAGTATTTT. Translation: CASSAGGETDTQYF.

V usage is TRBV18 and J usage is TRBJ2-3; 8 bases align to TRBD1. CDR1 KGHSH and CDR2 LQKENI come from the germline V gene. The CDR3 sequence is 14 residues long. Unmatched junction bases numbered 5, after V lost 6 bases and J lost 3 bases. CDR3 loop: CASSADRVTDTQYF. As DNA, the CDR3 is TGTGCCAGCTCCGCGGACAGGGTTACAGATACGCAGTATTTT.

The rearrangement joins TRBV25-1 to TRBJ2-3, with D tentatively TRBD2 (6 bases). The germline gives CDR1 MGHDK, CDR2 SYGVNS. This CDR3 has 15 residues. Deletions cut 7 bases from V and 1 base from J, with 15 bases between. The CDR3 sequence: CASKDLGGGTDTQYF. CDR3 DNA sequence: TGTGCCAGCAAGGATCTTGGCGGGGGCACAGATACGCAGTATTTT.

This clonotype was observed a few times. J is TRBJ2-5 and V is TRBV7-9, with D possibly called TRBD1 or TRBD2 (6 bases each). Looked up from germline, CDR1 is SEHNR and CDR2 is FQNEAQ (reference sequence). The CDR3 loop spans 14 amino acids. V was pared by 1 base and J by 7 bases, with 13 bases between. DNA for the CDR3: TGTGCCAGCAGCTTAGGTGGGGGGCGCGGGACCCAGTACTTC. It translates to CASSLGGGRGTQYF.

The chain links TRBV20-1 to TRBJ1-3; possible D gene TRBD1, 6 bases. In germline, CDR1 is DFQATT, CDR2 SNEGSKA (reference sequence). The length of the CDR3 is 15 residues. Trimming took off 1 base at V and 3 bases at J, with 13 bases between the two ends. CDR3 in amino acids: CSARVMGAFGNTIYF. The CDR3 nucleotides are TGCAGTGCTAGAGTAATGGGGGCTTTTGGAAACACCATATATTTT.

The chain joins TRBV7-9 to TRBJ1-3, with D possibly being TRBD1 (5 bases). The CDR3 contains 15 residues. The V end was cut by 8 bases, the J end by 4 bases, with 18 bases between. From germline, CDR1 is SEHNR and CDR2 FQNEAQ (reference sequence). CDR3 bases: TGTGCCAGCGAAAATCGGGGAAGGGACGGAAACACCATATATTTT. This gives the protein CASENRGRDGNTIYF.

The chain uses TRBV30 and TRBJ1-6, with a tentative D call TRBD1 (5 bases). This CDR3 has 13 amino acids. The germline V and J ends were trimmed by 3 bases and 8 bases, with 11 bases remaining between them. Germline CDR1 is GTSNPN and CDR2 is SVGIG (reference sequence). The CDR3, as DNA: TGTGCCTGGAGCGCGGAGGGGTATTCACCCCTCCACTTT. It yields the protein CAWSAEGYSPLHF.

The CDR3 nucleotides read TGCAGTGCTCAAGGGGGACAGCCCAATTCTAACTATGGCTACACCTTC. As protein: CSAQGGQPNSNYGYTF. The genes are TRBV20-1 and TRBJ1-2; 7 bases agree with TRBD1. With V trimmed by 5 bases and J by 0 bases, 12 bases remained unmatched. Germline V CDR1 and CDR2: DFQATT, SNEGSKA (reference sequence). The CDR3 spans 16 residues.

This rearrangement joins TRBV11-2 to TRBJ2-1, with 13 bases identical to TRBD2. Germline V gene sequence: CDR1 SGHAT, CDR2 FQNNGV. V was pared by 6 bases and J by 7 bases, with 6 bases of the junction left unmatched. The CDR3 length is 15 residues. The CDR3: CASRRTSGSVNEQFF. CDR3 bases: TGTGCCAGCAGACGGACTAGCGGGAGTGTAAATGAGCAGTTCTTC.

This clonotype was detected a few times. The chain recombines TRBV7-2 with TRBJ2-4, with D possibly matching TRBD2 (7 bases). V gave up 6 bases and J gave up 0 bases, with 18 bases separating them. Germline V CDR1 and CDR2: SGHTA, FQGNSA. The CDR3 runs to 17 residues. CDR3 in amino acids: CASSYRGGGVAKNIQYF. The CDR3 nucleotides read TGTGCCAGCAGTTATAGGGGAGGGGGGGTAGCCAAAAACATTCAGTACTTC. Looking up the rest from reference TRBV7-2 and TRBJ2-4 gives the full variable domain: GAGVSQSPSNKVTEKGKDVELRCDPISGHTALYWYRQSLGQGLEFLIYFQGNSAPDKSGLPSDRFSAERTGGSVSTLTIQRTQQEDSAVYLCASSYRGGGVAKNIQYFGAGTRLSVL.

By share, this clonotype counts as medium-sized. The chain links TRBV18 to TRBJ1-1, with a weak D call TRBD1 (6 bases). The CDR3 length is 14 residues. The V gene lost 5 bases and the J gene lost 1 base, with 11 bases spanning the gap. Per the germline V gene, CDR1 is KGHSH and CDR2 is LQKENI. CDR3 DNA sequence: TGTGCCAGCTCAGCGTTACAGGGGAACACTGAAGCTTTCTTT. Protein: CASSALQGNTEAFF.

Here the CDR3 reads CSVERGTDTQYF. In DNA form, the CDR3 reads TGCAGCGTTGAGAGGGGCACAGATACGCAGTATTTT. The rearrangement uses TRBV29-1 and TRBJ2-3; possible D gene TRBD2, 5 bases. The CDR3 loop spans 12 amino acids. V was trimmed by 3 bases and J by 1 base, leaving 5 bases between them. CDR1 is SQVTM and CDR2 is ANQGSEA in the germline V gene.